This TCR beta chain was retrieved from a study of beta chain features in type 1 diabetes. Study-wide results and limits: TCRB CDR3 length was moderately but significantly reduced in all four CD4+ subsets of Type 1 diabetes patients.

The whole isolated RNA underwent reverse transcription, so sequencing captured expressed TCRB transcripts. TCRdb's copy holds only in-frame clones and misses some; the assay was immunoSEQ multiplex PCR. Here the sample spans 250,000 to 350,000 clones, over 11% being singletons. V was pared by 3 bases and J by 6 bases, with 8 bases of the junction left unmatched. Germline-derived CDR1 and CDR2 are MGHRA and YSYEKL. The CDR3 contains 17 residues. This clone was observed a few times. The target antigen is unknown. The sample comprised naive CD4+ T cells from blood. This receptor was obtained from a man between 25 and 39 years old with type 1 diabetes. This chain connects TRBV4-1 to TRBJ2-1, with TRBD2 identical over 13 bases. The CDR3 nucleotides are TGCGCCAGCAGCCAGGGACTAGCGGGAAGTTTTGGCAATGAGCAGTTCTTC. Protein: CASSQGLAGSFGNEQFF.